This paragraph reports one TCR beta chain. The antigen it recognizes is unknown. Base-call qualities are not available, and no considerably larger clone is one nucleotide away. These data come from a study of blood T cell repertoires in COVID-19 (dated by TCRdb to about 2020). In terms of the full investigation: The collaborator samples originated in the United States, Italy and Spain and spanned the acute and convalescent phases of COVID-19. Nearly every sample came with metadata listing a de-identified subject ID, COVID-19 status, age in years and sex. HLA class I and class II types, where available, came from metadata supplied by the sample provider rather than from assay-based typing. The material from the prospective study consisted of cDNA or gDNA derived from T cells, B-cell-depleted T cells, or PBMCs. Deeply sampled blood TCRbeta repertoires from subjects exposed to, actively infected with, or recovered from COVID-19 were included in the dataset. Samples were obtained from the ongoing ImmuneRACE study (first 160 participants) and from over 1,000 subjects provided by 6 global collaborators. A freely available public database, intended as a resource for researchers studying the immune response to SARS-CoV-2, is where the repertoires were released.

Each collaborating institution followed its own protocols to collect whole blood in K2EDTA tubes. For TCRbeta analysis, collaborator samples were shipped as frozen whole blood, as isolated PBMCs, or as DNA extracted from either sample type. The CDR3 contains 18 residues, cysteine and phenylalanine counted. Of all the DNA, just the CDR3 is kept, 54 bases in frame from base 1. The immunoSEQ Assay, a bias-controlled multiplex PCR, was used to amplify TCRbeta CDR3 regions from genomic DNA. The source study handled its data this way. Nucleated cell counts per sample were estimated from amplification of reference gene primers within the assay. To quantify the absolute abundance of each unique TCRbeta CDR3 rearrangement, sequence reads were collapsed and filtered. Productive Simpson clonality was computed per sample as the square root of Simpson's diversity index over productive rearrangements. TCRdb limited this immuneACCESS table to in-frame rearrangements with V and J called. A share of clones is missing; checked studies link under half to unresolved V genes, and the rest is unexplained. V and J calls and clone size are given by that table; D and trimming were obtained from the DNA. Across this sample there are over 85,000 clones, with more than 70% seen only once. The ten largest make up about 24% of the sample.

What the research found in general, with its limitations: The quantity of clinical and demographic metadata differed by source and by participant and was supplied without curation.

The sequence was collected from a man in his sixties or seventies with acute or convalescent COVID-19. Sequencing input: peripheral blood. The chain couples TRBV21-1 to TRBJ2-7; the table's D call, TRBD1, was not checked against the DNA. TRBV21-1 is annotated as a pseudogene. CDR3 protein: CASSKAGTQGAWTYEQYF. The bases read TGTGCCAGCAGCAAAGCAGGGACACAGGGGGCTTGGACCTACGAGCAGTACTTC.